The T cell receptor (beta chain) under discussion was sequenced for a study of shared clonotypes between healthy human individuals. Study-level information: Donors were a couple of women and a few men aged 18 to 49. Study-wide results and limits: Clonotypes shared by all four donors outscored non-shared clonotypes in generation probability. Sequencing of the sorted subsets was shown by rarefaction to be incomplete despite large depth.

Details on this clone: What it recognizes is unknown.

Sequencing was performed with immunoSEQ multiplex PCR; in TCRdb, only in-frame clones are kept and a portion is missing. The sample consists of about 1 million clones, around 74% of them appearing once. The clonotype was recovered from a man younger than 35 in good health. The sequencing sample was made of memory CD4+ T cells sorted from blood. As for subset: CD45RA-negative fraction.

CDR3 protein: CASSPLAGGPADTQYF. DNA of the CDR3: TGTGCCAGCAGCCCATTAGCGGGGGGGCCGGCAGATACGCAGTATTTT. The chain has TRBV7-3 and TRBJ2-3; 11 nucleotides line up with TRBD2. The CDR3 covers 16 residues. CDR1 SGHTA and CDR2 FQGTGA come from the germline V gene. The junction had 8 bases not matched to a gene; V was cut back by 5 bases and J by 4 bases.